This entry lists 23 T cell receptor beta chains sequenced from one sample in a study of shared clonotypes between healthy human individuals. Data came from immunoSEQ multiplex PCR; TCRdb stores just in-frame clones and leaves some out. The repertoire holds about 2.4 million clones, with roughly 93% as singletons. Sequenced sample: naive CD4+ T cells from PBMCs. The sample's subset: CD45RA+ positively selected. The receptors stem from a man aged 18 to 29 in good health. Some clones in this sample may be carry-over from other donors' samples.

As regards this clone: Other DNA sequences from this sample encode an identical CDR3 as well. The rearrangement uses TRBV11-3 and TRBJ2-7, with D possibly being TRBD1 (5 bases). Germline V gives CDR1 SGHNT, CDR2 YENEEA. Between the trimmed V and J ends, which lost 1 base and 0 bases, there was a span of 7 bases. The CDR3 is 14 residues long. CDR3 nucleotides: TGTGCCAGCAGCTTAGGACAGTCCTCCTACGAGCAGTACTTC. Its translation: CASSLGQSSYEQYF.

V is TRBV2 and J is TRBJ2-7; D gene unclear. V was trimmed by 7 bases and J by 0 bases, leaving 7 bases between them. This CDR3 is built from 12 residues. CDR1 is SNHLY and CDR2 is FYNNEI in the germline V gene. This CDR3 is CASMAYSYEQYF. The CDR3 coding sequence is TGTGCCAGCATGGCATACTCCTACGAGCAGTACTTC.

The J gene is TRBJ2-4, the V gene TRBV25-1; 9 bases fit TRBD2. V gave up 9 bases and J gave up 4 bases; unmatched junction bases: 7. This CDR3 comprises 14 residues. Germline values: CDR1 MGHDK, CDR2 SYGVNS. As DNA, the CDR3 is TGTGCCAGTCCAGCTAGCGGGATGAAAAACATTCAGTACTTC. It codes for CASPASGMKNIQYF.

V usage is TRBV23-1 and J usage is TRBJ2-7; TRBD2 aligns across 8 bases. TRBV23-1 is labeled an ORF, and its function is uncertain. V lost 4 bases and J lost 4; bases outside the gene matches: 12. CDR3 size: 16 residues. In DNA form, the CDR3 reads TGCGCCAGCAGTCCGGTCGCTGCGGGAGGTCGTTACGAGCAGTACTTC. Amino acid sequence: CASSPVAAGGRYEQYF.

This rearrangement joins TRBV28 to TRBJ2-5, with D possibly being TRBD2 (7 bases). Trimming left V 6 bases short and J 5 bases short, with 16 bases between. CDR3 length: 14 amino acids. The germline V gene encodes CDR1 MDHEN and CDR2 SYDVKM. CDR3 protein: CASSPQGGGETQYF. The DNA for the CDR3 is TGTGCCAGCAGCCCCCAGGGAGGGGGTGAGACCCAGTACTTC.

The gene calls are TRBV10-3 and TRBJ2-7; possibly TRBD2 for D (6 bases). CDR3 length equals 13 residues. Per germline, CDR1 ENHRY and CDR2 SYGVKD. The CDR3 region has the DNA TGTGCTGGTGGTGGGAGGTCCTTCTACGAGCAGTACTTC. It yields the protein CAGGGRSFYEQYF.

The chain recombines TRBV18 with TRBJ2-3, with 9 positions matching TRBD1. Germline CDR1 and CDR2: KGHSH and LQKENI. This CDR3 region has 15 residues. J was trimmed by 0 bases and V by 5 bases; bases with no gene match: 3. CDR3 bases: TGTGCCAGCTCAACGGGACAGGGCAGCACAGATACGCAGTATTTT. Encoded protein: CASSTGQGSTDTQYF.

The gene calls are TRBV9 and TRBJ1-4; no reliable D call. The ends were cut back, 0 bases at V and 6 bases at J, with 9 bases in the middle. The CDR3 sequence is 14 residues long. Germline V gives CDR1 SGDLS, CDR2 YYNGEE. CDR3 in DNA: TGTGCCAGCAGCGTAGGGGGTTTCGATGAAAAACTGTTTTTT. This sequence encodes CASSVGGFDEKLFF.

This clone was counted a single time. The chain has TRBV29-1 and TRBJ2-1; no definite D call. The germline gives CDR1 SQVTM, CDR2 ANQGSEA. This CDR3 contains 16 residues. With 6 bases removed from V and 4 bases from J, the gap between germline ends came to 22 bases. CDR3: CSVSGLGPGLYNEQFF. The DNA of the CDR3 is TGCAGCGTCTCTGGGTTAGGCCCCGGTTTATACAATGAGCAGTTCTTC.

The chain recombines TRBV28 with TRBJ2-3, with a possible D match to TRBD2 (5 bases). The V end lost 8 bases, the J end lost 2 bases, and 17 bases lay between the germline ends. The CDR3 runs to 15 residues. CDR1 is MDHEN and CDR2 is SYDVKM in the germline V gene. The CDR3 spells CASYPAGQVTDTQYF. In nucleotides, the CDR3 is TGTGCCAGCTACCCCGCGGGCCAGGTCACAGATACGCAGTATTTT.

The rearrangement uses TRBV2 and TRBJ1-1, with D unresolved. Germline CDR1 is SNHLY and CDR2 is FYNNEI. V lost 8 bases to trimming and J lost 7 bases, with 17 bases between them. The CDR3 sequence is 13 residues long. Here the CDR3 DNA reads TGTGCCAGCTTTATAAGACGGTGGGATGAAGCTTTCTTT. Translated, it gives CASFIRRWDEAFF.

The chain carries TRBV7-8 and TRBJ2-5; no reliable D call. V shed 1 base and J shed 4 bases, with 10 bases lying between them. From germline, CDR1 is SGHVS and CDR2 FQNEAQ. This CDR3 contains 14 residues. CDR3: CASSLGVGRETQYF. Here the CDR3 DNA reads TGTGCCAGCAGCTTAGGAGTAGGAAGAGAGACCCAGTACTTC.

The gene calls are TRBV7-3 and TRBJ2-7; D uncertain. With 0 bases removed from V and 3 bases from J, the gap between germline ends came to 6 bases. The CDR3 extends over 13 amino acids. Germline V gene lookup returns CDR1 SGHTA and CDR2 FQGTGA. CDR3 sequence: CASSLTRYYEQYF. In DNA form, the CDR3 reads TGTGCCAGCAGCTTAACACGGTACTACGAGCAGTACTTC.

A note on this clone: Additional DNA sequences in this sample encode the identical CDR3. The chain carries TRBV9 and TRBJ1-3; TRBD1 might be the D (5 bases). V was pared by 0 bases and J by 2 bases, with 9 bases between. The CDR3 contains 15 residues. Per the germline V gene, CDR1 is SGDLS and CDR2 is YYNGEE. DNA of the CDR3: TGTGCCAGCAGCGTAGAGGGGAGTACTGGAAACACCATATATTTT. Translation: CASSVEGSTGNTIYF.

This clone was recorded only once. The chain employs TRBV18 and TRBJ2-1; tentatively, D is TRBD1 or TRBD2 (5 bases each). The CDR3 has 14 amino acids. Trimming shortened V by 3 bases and J by 10 bases, and 16 bases separated the two germline ends. Germline CDR1 and CDR2: KGHSH and LQKENI. The CDR3 reads CASSPPGTLREQFF. The DNA for the CDR3 is TGTGCCAGCTCACCCCCCGGGACCCTGCGGGAGCAGTTCTTC. Full variable domain (missing parts from reference TRBV18 and TRBJ2-1): NAGVMQNPRHLVRRRGQEARLRCSPMKGHSHVYWYRQLPEEGLKFMVYLQKENIIDESGMPKERFSAEFPKEGPSILRIQQVVRGDSAAYFCASSPPGTLREQFFGPGTRLTVL.

Concerning this clone: Other DNA sequences in the sample encode the same CDR3. The rearrangement links TRBV15 to TRBJ2-1, with D perhaps matching TRBD2 (5 bases). CDR3 length: 15 residues. Germline V CDR1 and CDR2: LNHNV, YYDKDF (reference sequence). With 0 bases removed from V and 3 bases from J, the gap between germline ends came to 9 bases. The CDR3 region has the DNA TGTGCCACCAGCAGAGATCCGGGGAGCTACAATGAGCAGTTCTTC. Amino acids: CATSRDPGSYNEQFF.

V and J are TRBV28 and TRBJ1-5, with 7 bases identical to TRBD1. Germline values: CDR1 MDHEN, CDR2 SYDVKM. The CDR3 consists of 15 residues. After removal of 3 bases from V and 6 bases from J, the junction contained 8 bases not matched to a gene. CDR3 sequence: CASSFTSGGGQPQHF. For the CDR3, the DNA is TGTGCCAGCAGTTTCACCTCAGGGGGAGGTCAGCCCCAGCATTTT.

The chain is built from TRBV4-1 and TRBJ2-5; D may be TRBD2 (7 bases). This CDR3 spans 15 amino acids. The germline V gene has CDR1 MGHRA and CDR2 YSYEKL. Trimming removed 4 bases from V and 5 bases from J, with 17 bases in between. The chain's CDR3 is CASSPQGGPGETQYF. DNA for the CDR3: TGCGCCAGCAGCCCACAGGGAGGGCCGGGGGAGACCCAGTACTTC.

The chain recombines TRBV2 with TRBJ2-7, with 7 bases lining up with TRBD1. The CDR3 is 14 residues long. Germline trimming cut 5 bases from V and 3 bases from J; bases unmatched to any gene: 7. Germline values: CDR1 SNHLY, CDR2 FYNNEI. The CDR3 coding sequence is TGTGCCAGCAGTACGCGACAGGGTCTCTACGAGCAGTACTTC. This gives the protein CASSTRQGLYEQYF.

This chain joins TRBV29-1 and TRBJ1-1, with a possible D match to TRBD1 (6 bases). CDR3 length: 18 residues. CDR1 is SQVTM and CDR2 is ANQGSEA in the germline V gene. Trimming removed 2 bases from V and 3 bases from J, with 25 bases in between. The CDR3 reads CSVEIFVGAGVGYTEAFF. As DNA, the CDR3 is TGCAGCGTTGAAATTTTCGTGGGGGCGGGCGTTGGGTACACTGAAGCTTTCTTT.

The chain recombines TRBV9 with TRBJ2-1; 9 positions agree with TRBD2. Germline CDR1 and CDR2: SGDLS and YYNGEE. CDR3 length equals 18 residues. With 0 bases clipped from V and 7 bases from J, the junction kept 14 bases outside the gene matches. CDR3 region: CASSVVATSGDPRNEQFF. Here the CDR3 DNA reads TGTGCCAGCAGCGTAGTCGCGACTAGCGGCGACCCGCGGAATGAGCAGTTCTTC.

Concerning this clone itself: In the same sample, other DNA sequences code for this CDR3. The CDR3 is CASSIRQGGYEQYF. CDR3 bases: TGTGCCAGTAGTATTCGGCAGGGAGGCTACGAGCAGTACTTC. This sequence joins TRBV19 and TRBJ2-7; D is perhaps TRBD2 (6 bases). The germline V gene has CDR1 LNHDA and CDR2 SQIVND (reference sequence). This CDR3 contains 14 residues. Trimming stripped 3 bases from V and 3 bases from J, with 12 bases between.

The chain is built from TRBV6-1 and TRBJ1-5, with D perhaps matching TRBD1 (5 bases). The CDR3 consists of 14 residues. V lost 2 bases, J lost 7 bases, and 12 bases lay in between. CDR1 and CDR2 from the germline V gene are MNHNS and SASEGT. The CDR3 is CASSEFIPGQPQHF. The CDR3 bases are TGTGCCAGCAGTGAATTCATTCCAGGGCAGCCCCAGCATTTT.